The 22 T cell receptor beta chains presented below share a single source sample, sequenced in a study of identifying expanded T cells in peripheral blood. The table came from immunoSEQ multiplex PCR; TCRdb's copy has only in-frame clones and leaves some out. The table lists roughly 96,000 clones, roughly 87% of them singletons. Material: blood. Every receptor here comes from a person aged 18 to 75 in good health.

This chain uses TRBV5-1 with TRBJ2-7; maybe TRBD2 (6 bases). Germline CDR1 SGHRS, CDR2 YFSETQ. V was clipped by 6 bases and J by 2 bases, with 15 bases between them. This CDR3 contains 14 residues. The CDR3 protein is CASKQMEGTYEQYF. The DNA for the CDR3 is TGCGCCAGCAAACAGATGGAGGGTACCTACGAGCAGTACTTC.

The V and J genes are TRBV29-1 and TRBJ1-1, with D perhaps matching TRBD1 (6 bases). Germline V gene lookup returns CDR1 SQVTM and CDR2 ANQGSEA. Trimming took off 3 bases at V and 1 base at J, with 9 bases between the two ends. This CDR3 contains 13 residues. The CDR3 nucleotides are TGCAGCGTTGACCCACAGGGGAACACTGAAGCTTTCTTT. It yields the protein CSVDPQGNTEAFF.

The chain joins TRBV19 to TRBJ1-1; TRBD1 agrees at 7 bases. J lost 2 bases, V lost 3 bases, and 9 bases had no gene match. CDR1 and CDR2 from the germline V gene are LNHDA and SQIVND (reference sequence). This CDR3 comprises 16 residues. The CDR3 protein is CASSIGPGGVNTEAFF. The CDR3 DNA reads as TGTGCCAGTAGTATCGGGCCAGGGGGGGTTAACACTGAAGCTTTCTTT.

The rearrangement uses TRBV19 and TRBJ2-2, with a possible D match to TRBD2 (6 bases). This CDR3 is built from 15 residues. The germline V gene has CDR1 LNHDA and CDR2 SQIVND (reference sequence). With 3 bases removed from V and 6 bases from J, the gap between germline ends came to 14 bases. The CDR3 is CASSMRDGFPGELFF. CDR3 DNA sequence: TGTGCCAGTAGTATGCGGGACGGTTTTCCCGGGGAGCTGTTTTTT.

J is TRBJ1-3 and V is TRBV6-6; D gene ambiguous. The V end lost 0 bases, the J end lost 8 bases, and 11 bases lay between the germline ends. From germline, CDR1 is MNHNY and CDR2 SVGAGI (reference sequence). The CDR3 length is 14 residues. DNA for the CDR3: TGTGCCAGCAGTTACTCGTGGGAGTCCCACACCATATATTTT. Amino acid sequence: CASSYSWESHTIYF.

The chain uses TRBV7-9 and TRBJ1-4, with a tentative D call TRBD1 (5 bases). The CDR3 totals 12 residues. V lost 5 bases to trimming and J lost 8 bases, with 9 bases between them. Germline CDR1 is SEHNR and CDR2 is FQNEAQ (reference sequence). The CDR3 loop is CASSGGDEKLFF. The CDR3 nucleotides are TGTGCCAGCAGCGGGGGGGACGAAAAACTGTTTTTT.

This clone was observed once. This chain joins TRBV19 and TRBJ2-3; D gene unclear. The ends were cut back, 6 bases at V and 0 bases at J, with 7 bases in the middle. Germline CDR1 reads LNHDA; CDR2 reads SQIVND (reference sequence). The CDR3 covers 13 residues. CDR3 nucleotide sequence: TGTGCCAGTAGCCACGTAAGCACAGATACGCAGTATTTT. Translation gives CASSHVSTDTQYF.

The chain employs TRBV6-5 and TRBJ2-1, with 8 bases lining up with TRBD2. The CDR3 loop spans 15 amino acids. Germline CDR1 is MNHEY and CDR2 is SVGAGI. Trimming removed 4 bases from V and 1 base from J; junction bases left unmatched: 3. Here the CDR3 reads CASSLERGSYNEQFF. In DNA form, the CDR3 reads TGTGCCAGCAGTTTGGAGCGGGGGTCCTACAATGAGCAGTTCTTC.

This clone was seen only a few times. The CDR3 loop reads CASSRWTGNVYEQYF. The DNA for the CDR3 is TGTGCCAGCAGCCGCTGGACAGGCAACGTCTACGAGCAGTACTTC. The chain combines TRBV5-5 with TRBJ2-7; 7 bases are a match to TRBD1. Per the germline V gene, CDR1 is SGHKS and CDR2 is YYEKEE (reference sequence). The J segment lost 3 bases and the V segment lost 4 bases, leaving 10 bases of the junction unmatched. The CDR3 contains 15 residues.

This chain connects TRBV30 to TRBJ1-4, with D possibly TRBD1 on 6 matching bases. Per germline, CDR1 GTSNPN and CDR2 SVGIG (reference sequence). The CDR3 is 14 residues long. Trimming cost V 0 bases and J 5 bases, with 10 bases left between them. CDR3 loop: CAWSVGGTNEKLFF. DNA of the CDR3: TGTGCCTGGAGTGTAGGGGGTACAAATGAAAAACTGTTTTTT.

This clone was recorded once. The rearrangement links TRBV4-1 to TRBJ1-1; the D is unclear. This CDR3 spans 14 amino acids. V was trimmed by 1 base and J by 1 base, leaving 7 bases between them. Germline V gene lookup returns CDR1 MGHRA and CDR2 YSYEKL. The CDR3, as DNA: TGCGCCAGCAGCCAAGCTTCAGGGAACACTGAAGCTTTCTTT. It yields the protein CASSQASGNTEAFF.

This clone was counted only a few times. V is TRBV28 and J is TRBJ1-2; TRBD1 might be the D (5 bases). The CDR3 sequence is 12 residues long. Trimming took 6 bases from V and 10 from J, leaving 15 bases between them. Germline V gene lookup returns CDR1 MDHEN and CDR2 SYDVKM. Here the CDR3 reads CASRPGTHHYTF. The DNA of the CDR3 is TGTGCCAGCAGGCCCGGGACCCACCACTACACCTTC.

This clone appeared once. This rearrangement joins TRBV7-9 to TRBJ1-3, with no clear D. Germline CDR1 is SEHNR and CDR2 is FQNEAQ (reference sequence). Trimming took off 4 bases at V and 8 bases at J, with 12 bases between the two ends. The CDR3 extends over 13 amino acids. CDR3 residues: CASSYPNGDTIYF. CDR3 nucleotides: TGTGCCAGCAGCTATCCCAACGGGGACACCATATATTTT.

V is TRBV9 and J is TRBJ2-7; D call uncertain. There are 13 residues in the CDR3. V was pared by 3 bases and J by 0 bases, with 7 bases between. Per the germline V gene, CDR1 is SGDLS and CDR2 is YYNGEE. The DNA of the CDR3 is TGTGCCAGCAGCGAGTCTCCCTCCTACGAGCAGTACTTC. Amino acids: CASSESPSYEQYF.

J is TRBJ2-5 and V is TRBV6-1; perhaps TRBD1 as D (6 bases). Trimming shortened V by 5 bases and J by 4 bases, and 14 bases separated the two germline ends. The germline V gene encodes CDR1 MNHNS and CDR2 SASEGT. The CDR3 extends over 14 amino acids. CDR3 DNA sequence: TGTGCCAGCAGTCGAGACAGGTCAGGAGAGACCCAGTACTTC. Its protein product is CASSRDRSGETQYF.

The chain recombines TRBV19 with TRBJ1-1; possible D gene TRBD1, 6 bases. Germline V gives CDR1 LNHDA, CDR2 SQIVND (reference sequence). Trimming cost V 3 bases and J 1 base, with 6 bases left between them. The CDR3 has 13 amino acids. The DNA for the CDR3 is TGTGCCAGTAGTATGACAGGGAACACTGAAGCTTTCTTT. This translates into CASSMTGNTEAFF.

The chain combines TRBV5-3 with TRBJ1-6; D call uncertain. TRBV5-3 is reported as an ORF; its role is uncertain. V was pared by 0 bases and J by 3 bases, with 10 bases between. CDR3 length: 16 residues. The CDR3 protein is CARSLVRCFYNSPLHF. The CDR3 coding sequence is TGTGCCAGAAGCTTGGTTCGGTGTTTCTATAATTCACCCCTCCACTTT.

The J gene is TRBJ2-2, the V gene TRBV7-8; TRBD1 agrees at 8 bases. J was trimmed by 6 bases and V by 4 bases; bases with no gene match: 10. This CDR3 is 16 amino acids long. Germline V gene lookup returns CDR1 SGHVS and CDR2 FQNEAQ. The CDR3 sequence is CASSSRGQVSSGELFF. DNA of the CDR3: TGTGCCAGCAGCTCCCGGGGACAGGTATCCTCCGGGGAGCTGTTTTTT.

V gene TRBV5-1 combines with J gene TRBJ2-2, with TRBD1 as a possible D gene (5 bases). V lost 4 bases, J lost 6 bases, and 16 bases lay in between. The CDR3 loop spans 15 amino acids. Germline loops: CDR1 SGHRS, CDR2 YFSETQ. The CDR3: CASSQDMGIAGELFF. CDR3 DNA sequence: TGCGCCAGCAGCCAGGACATGGGGATAGCCGGGGAGCTGTTTTTT.

V usage is TRBV5-1 and J usage is TRBJ2-3, with 7 positions matching TRBD2. Germline CDR1 and CDR2: SGHRS and YFSETQ. V gave up 6 bases and J gave up 0 bases; unmatched junction bases: 10. The CDR3 has 16 residues. In nucleotides, the CDR3 is TGCGCCAGCACCTACCGGGGGGAAACTAGCACAGATACGCAGTATTTT. It is translated as CASTYRGETSTDTQYF.

V is TRBV7-2 and J is TRBJ1-3; D is ambiguous. The CDR3 has 14 residues. V lost 2 bases, J lost 1 base, and 6 bases lay in between. Germline V gives CDR1 SGHTA, CDR2 FQGNSA. DNA for the CDR3: TGTGCCAGCAGCTTATATCAATCTGGAAACACCATATATTTT. This codes for CASSLYQSGNTIYF.

The V call is TRBV9, the J call TRBJ2-2; D gene unclear. CDR3 length: 13 amino acids. The germline V gene has CDR1 SGDLS and CDR2 YYNGEE. V was shortened by 2 bases and J by 8 bases, with 10 bases between the two germline ends. The CDR3, as DNA: TGTGCCAGCAGCGTCCAGCCCCGGGGGGAGCTGTTTTTT. It codes for CASSVQPRGELFF.